This is a list of T cell receptor beta chains from one sample in a study of T cell changes during pregnancy in multiple sclerosis. The protocol was immunoSEQ multiplex PCR, while the TCRdb copy is restricted to in-frame clones and leaves out a portion. The table records about 67,000 clones, approximately 93% of them present only once. Sample: peripheral blood, taken in the second trimester of pregnancy. All receptors come from a female donor with multiple sclerosis, enrolled in a pregnancy study. Each CDR3 is given with its conserved first and last residue. The D gene is left open where the match is weak. The listing skips clone size in some rows; elsewhere it reads once, few, many or a size class.

j_call: TRBJ1-4
clone_size: -
d_call: -
v_call: TRBV4-2
cdr3_nt: TGTGCCAGCAGCCAAGAAGGGTCGGGGGTCGGGGAAAAACTGTTTTTT
cdr3_aa: CASSQEGSGVGEKLFF

j_call: TRBJ2-7
clone_size: once
d_call: -
v_call: TRBV19
cdr3_nt: TGTGCCAGTAGTAGCGGTTCGCAGGGTCAGGGCGAGCAGTACTTC
cdr3_aa: CASSSGSQGQGEQYF

j_call: TRBJ1-1
clone_size: -
d_call: -
v_call: TRBV7-9
cdr3_nt: TGTGCCAGCAGCGCCGTTGAGTGGACAGAAGCTTTCTTT
cdr3_aa: CASSAVEWTEAFF

j_call: TRBJ1-5
clone_size: -
d_call: -
v_call: TRBV30
cdr3_nt: TGTGCCTGGAGTCTGGGGGAGGGCACCCCCCAGCATTTT
cdr3_aa: CAWSLGEGTPQHF

j_call: TRBJ2-2
clone_size: -
d_call: TRBD1
v_call: TRBV6-1
cdr3_nt: TGTGCCAGCAAACTACAGGGGGCGAGCACCGGGGAGCTGTTTTTT
cdr3_aa: CASKLQGASTGELFF

j_call: TRBJ1-2
clone_size: -
d_call: -
v_call: TRBV27
cdr3_nt: TGTGCCAGCAGTTTCCTGCCTAGGGGTGGTGGCTACACCTTC
cdr3_aa: CASSFLPRGGGYTF

j_call: TRBJ2-1
clone_size: -
d_call: TRBD1
v_call: TRBV5-1
cdr3_nt: TGCGCCAGCAGCCCCGGGACAGTCAGCTCCTACAATGAGCAGTTCTTC
cdr3_aa: CASSPGTVSSYNEQFF

j_call: TRBJ2-7
clone_size: -
d_call: -
v_call: TRBV6-5
cdr3_nt: TGTGCCAGCAGTTACACTCTAGGTGGCTACGAGCAGTACTTC
cdr3_aa: CASSYTLGGYEQYF

j_call: TRBJ1-3
clone_size: -
d_call: -
v_call: TRBV5-4
cdr3_nt: TGTGCCAGCAGCATGGGACAATCGGGAAACACCATATATTTT
cdr3_aa: CASSMGQSGNTIYF

j_call: TRBJ1-2
clone_size: -
d_call: -
v_call: TRBV6-1
cdr3_nt: TGTGCCAGCAGTGACCGACAGTCATGGAGCCTCTATGGCTACACCTTC
cdr3_aa: CASSDRQSWSLYGYTF

j_call: TRBJ2-7
clone_size: -
d_call: TRBD2
v_call: TRBV4-3
cdr3_nt: TGCGCCAGCAGCCAAGCGGGGGGCTCCTACGAGCAGTACTTC
cdr3_aa: CASSQAGGSYEQYF

j_call: TRBJ1-1
clone_size: once
d_call: -
v_call: TRBV19
cdr3_nt: TGTGCCAGTAGTATAGGTCGGGCCGGCGGGATCAAAGCTTTCTTT
cdr3_aa: CASSIGRAGGIKAFF

j_call: TRBJ1-1
clone_size: -
d_call: -
v_call: TRBV7-3
cdr3_nt: TGTGCCAGCAGCTTAGAACATGGACGGGAGAATACTGAAGCTTTCTTT
cdr3_aa: CASSLEHGRENTEAFF

j_call: TRBJ2-1
clone_size: -
d_call: TRBD2
v_call: TRBV4-3
cdr3_nt: TGCGCCAGCAGCCAAGATCCAGCGGGGGGCACCTACAATGAGCAGTTCTTC
cdr3_aa: CASSQDPAGGTYNEQFF

j_call: TRBJ2-7
clone_size: -
d_call: TRBD1
v_call: TRBV7-2
cdr3_nt: TGTGCCAGCAGCTCGACCTCAGGGGGCGCGGGGGAGCAGTACTTC
cdr3_aa: CASSSTSGGAGEQYF

j_call: TRBJ2-1
clone_size: -
d_call: TRBD1
v_call: TRBV5-1
cdr3_nt: TGCGCCAGCAGCCGATACCAGACAGGGGAAGGACGCAATGAGCAGTTCTTC
cdr3_aa: CASSRYQTGEGRNEQFF

j_call: TRBJ1-1
clone_size: -
d_call: -
v_call: TRBV7-3
cdr3_nt: TGTGCCAGCGGAATCACAGGGAACACTGAAGCTTTCTTT
cdr3_aa: CASGITGNTEAFF

j_call: TRBJ2-2
clone_size: -
d_call: -
v_call: TRBV16
cdr3_nt: TGTGCCAGCAGCCAATCTTCAGGCGGGGAGCTGTTTTTT
cdr3_aa: CASSQSSGGELFF

j_call: TRBJ2-5
clone_size: few
d_call: TRBD2
v_call: TRBV6-1
cdr3_nt: TGTGCCAGCAGTGAAAGGCTAGCGGGGGCAGAGACCCAGTACTTC
cdr3_aa: CASSERLAGAETQYF

j_call: TRBJ1-6
clone_size: -
d_call: TRBD1
v_call: TRBV27
cdr3_nt: TGTGCCAGCAGTCTGACAGGGGGAAATTCACCCCTCCACTTT
cdr3_aa: CASSLTGGNSPLHF

j_call: TRBJ1-2
clone_size: -
d_call: TRBD1
v_call: TRBV5-5
cdr3_nt: TGTGCCAGCAGCTTGGCGGGACAGTCCTTCGATTTCAACTATGGCTACACCTTC
cdr3_aa: CASSLAGQSFDFNYGYTF

j_call: TRBJ2-5
clone_size: few
d_call: -
v_call: TRBV6-5
cdr3_nt: TGTGCCAGCAGTTACTCGGGCGAGACCCAGTACTTC
cdr3_aa: CASSYSGETQYF

j_call: TRBJ2-7
clone_size: once
d_call: TRBD1
v_call: TRBV9
cdr3_nt: TGTGCCAGCAGCGTAGGGCCGGGACAGGGTTACGAGCAGTACTTC
cdr3_aa: CASSVGPGQGYEQYF

j_call: TRBJ1-6
clone_size: -
d_call: TRBD1
v_call: TRBV30
cdr3_nt: TGTGCCTGGAGTGGAGGGACAGGGGGCTTCTATAATTCACCCCTCCACTTT
cdr3_aa: CAWSGGTGGFYNSPLHF

j_call: TRBJ1-2
clone_size: -
d_call: -
v_call: TRBV6-5
cdr3_nt: TGTGCCAGCAGCCGACCAGGGATTGGCGACAATGGCTACACCTTC
cdr3_aa: CASSRPGIGDNGYTF

j_call: TRBJ2-7
clone_size: -
d_call: TRBD2
v_call: TRBV10-3
cdr3_nt: TGTGCCATCAGTGCGCTAGCGGGGGGACTTACCTACGAGCAGTACTTC
cdr3_aa: CAISALAGGLTYEQYF

j_call: TRBJ2-2
clone_size: -
d_call: TRBD2
v_call: TRBV11-3
cdr3_nt: TGTGCCAGCAGCTCGACTAGCGGGCGCTCGAACACCGGGGAGCTGTTTTTT
cdr3_aa: CASSSTSGRSNTGELFF

j_call: TRBJ1-4
clone_size: -
d_call: -
v_call: TRBV11-2
cdr3_nt: TGTGCCAGCAGCATACGCTCGGGGGGGCGAGGTGAAAAACTGTTTTTT
cdr3_aa: CASSIRSGGRGEKLFF

j_call: TRBJ1-1
clone_size: few
d_call: -
v_call: TRBV27
cdr3_nt: TGTGCCAGCAGTTTGAAGGACACGAACACTGAAGCTTTCTTT
cdr3_aa: CASSLKDTNTEAFF

j_call: TRBJ1-1
clone_size: -
d_call: -
v_call: TRBV9
cdr3_nt: TGTGCCAGCAGCGTAGACGGGGGGTTAGGGACTGAAGCTTTCTTT
cdr3_aa: CASSVDGGLGTEAFF

j_call: TRBJ1-2
clone_size: -
d_call: -
v_call: TRBV4-1
cdr3_nt: TGCGCCAGCAGCCAAGAACACAGGGCAGGGGTTGGCTACACCTTC
cdr3_aa: CASSQEHRAGVGYTF